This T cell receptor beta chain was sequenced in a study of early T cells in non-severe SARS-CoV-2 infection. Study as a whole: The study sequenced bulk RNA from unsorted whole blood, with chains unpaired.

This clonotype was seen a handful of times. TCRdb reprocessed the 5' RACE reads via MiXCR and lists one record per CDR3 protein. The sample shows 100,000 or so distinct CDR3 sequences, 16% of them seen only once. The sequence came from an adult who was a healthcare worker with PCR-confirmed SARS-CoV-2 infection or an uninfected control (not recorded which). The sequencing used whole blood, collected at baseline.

CDR3 amino acids: CSATGLAGRDEQFF. The CDR3 nucleotides read TGCAGTGCTACTGGACTAGCGGGAAGGGATGAGCAGTTCTTC. The chain recombines TRBV20-1 with TRBJ2-1, with TRBD2 matching over 12 bases. The germline gives CDR1 DFQATT, CDR2 SNEGSKA (reference sequence). Trimming took 4 bases from V and 8 from J; bases not matched to a gene: 6. The CDR3 length is 14 residues.